This T cell receptor beta chain was profiled in a study of blood T cell repertoires in COVID-19. Overall study context: Nucleic acid was either cDNA or gDNA, and it came from T cells, B-cell-depleted T cells, or PBMCs.

Study members were between roughly 18 and 89 years old and lived in 25 or so US regions. This clone has a count of ten or more. Generated by immunoSEQ multiplex PCR, the TCRdb table keeps only in-frame clones and is missing some. This table has under 250,000 clones, 83% appearing once. The V and J ends lost 3 bases and 5 bases, in that order; junction bases with no gene match: 7. The CDR3 is 15 residues long. Per the germline V gene, CDR1 is SGHNT and CDR2 is YYREEE (reference sequence). Sequenced sample: PBMCs or T cells enriched from blood (not recorded which). The receptor was isolated from a woman in her forties or fifties who had been exposed to COVID-19. The chain has TRBV5-4 and TRBJ1-1; 10 nucleotides line up with TRBD1. This CDR3 is CASSSPTGGETEAFF. CDR3 coding DNA: TGTGCCAGCAGCTCCCCGACAGGGGGCGAGACTGAAGCTTTCTTT.